The 27 T cell receptor beta chains below all came from one sample that was sequenced in a study of blood T cells in healthy people across ages. Primed by a sample-barcoded 5' primer and a J-beta primer mix, a second PCR proceeded for roughly 7 to 11 cycles. TCRdb used MiXCR to reprocess the 5' RACE reads, holding one entry per CDR3 protein. The sample holds 600,000 to 800,000 distinct CDR3 sequences, approximately 21% seen once. Sequencing was done on a sample of blood. The receptor set was obtained from a man aged 65 to 85 in good health.

The rearrangement uses TRBV6-6 and TRBJ2-2; TRBD2 might be the D (6 bases). Germline V lookup: CDR1 MNHNY, CDR2 SVGAGI (reference sequence). This CDR3 contains 13 residues. V dropped 4 bases and J dropped 6 bases, with 9 bases sitting between them. The CDR3 here is CASSSQRAGELFF. The CDR3 region has the DNA TGTGCCAGCAGTTCCCAGCGGGCCGGGGAGCTGTTTTTT.

This chain joins TRBV6-2 or TRBV6-3 and TRBJ2-4; TRBD1 might be the D (6 bases). V lost 4 bases and J lost 1, with 17 bases in between. The CDR3 has 17 residues. Looked up from germline, CDR1 is MNHEY and CDR2 is SVGEGT. CDR3 sequence reads: CASSSTVGQGAKNIQYF. The CDR3 DNA sequence: TGTGCCAGCAGTTCCACGGTAGGGCAGGGGGCCAAAAACATTCAGTACTTC.

J is TRBJ1-2 and V is TRBV10-3; no definite D call. This CDR3 is 12 amino acids long. In germline, CDR1 is ENHRY, CDR2 SYGVKD. Trimming pared 6 bases from V and 4 bases from J, leaving 9 bases between. This CDR3 reads CAIRPDGYGYTF. The CDR3 nucleotides are TGTGCCATCAGACCGGACGGCTATGGCTACACCTTC.

In its sample, this clonotype was seen once. One end of the junction is discordant with germline, which a read error may explain. The genes are TRBV5-1 and TRBJ2-1; D gene ambiguous. From germline, CDR1 is SGHRS and CDR2 YFSETQ. The CDR3 runs 16 residues. The CDR3 loop reads CAGSLEVKGSYNEQFF. The CDR3 DNA follows: TGCGCCGGCAGCTTGGAAGTCAAGGGCTCCTACAATGAGCAGTTCTTC.

The chain is built from TRBV4-1 and TRBJ2-5; D not certain. V shed 0 bases and J shed 6 bases, with 14 bases lying between them. The germline V gene has CDR1 MGHRA and CDR2 YSYEKL. The CDR3 length is 15 residues. CDR3 in amino acids: CASSQDPSTYQTQYF. DNA of the CDR3: TGCGCCAGCAGCCAAGATCCCAGTACGTACCAGACCCAGTACTTC.

This clonotype was counted a few times. The chain recombines TRBV6-6 with TRBJ2-7; 12 nucleotides agree with TRBD1. Gene TRBJ2-1 matches the end of the DNA better, so the J call may be wrong. Germline V gene data show CDR1 as MNHNY and CDR2 as SVGAGI (reference sequence). The CDR3 length is 15 residues. The CDR3: CASSYRDRGRHEQFF. CDR3 DNA: TGTGCCAGCAGCTACCGGGACAGGGGGCGTCATGAGCAGTTCTTC.

This clonotype turned up a few times. The genes are TRBV6-2 or TRBV6-3 and TRBJ2-3, with D perhaps matching TRBD1 (6 bases). V was cut by 7 bases and J by 0 bases, with 8 bases left in between. The CDR3 sequence is 13 residues long. Germline CDR1 and CDR2: MNHEY and SVGEGT. CDR3: CASKDSSTDTQYF. The CDR3 nucleotides read TGTGCCAGCAAGGACAGTAGCACAGATACGCAGTATTTT.

V and J are TRBV29-1 and TRBJ1-1, with 12 bases aligning to TRBD1. J lost 0 bases, V lost 2 bases, and 4 bases had no gene match. Germline lookup yields CDR1 SQVTM and CDR2 ANQGSEA. CDR3 length equals 16 residues. CDR3 bases: TGCAGCGTTGAATCCCGGGACAGGGGGCTGAACACTGAAGCTTTCTTT. This encodes CSVESRDRGLNTEAFF.

This clonotype was seen only a few times. The chain couples TRBV20-1 to TRBJ2-5; maybe TRBD1 (6 bases). The DNA end is more similar to TRBJ2-7, so the J call may be wrong. This CDR3 region has 14 residues. Germline CDR1 DFQATT, CDR2 SNEGSKA (reference sequence). Here the CDR3 DNA reads TGCAGTGCAGGATCCGGGACAAGTACCTACGAGCAGTACTTC. It encodes CSAGSGTSTYEQYF.

V is TRBV7-2 and J is TRBJ2-4; possible D gene TRBD1, 6 bases. This CDR3 spans 13 amino acids. Trimming left V 0 bases short and J 6 bases short, with 6 bases between. The germline V gene has CDR1 SGHTA and CDR2 FQGNSA. In DNA, the CDR3 is TGTGCCAGCAGCTTAGCGGGGGCAAACATTCAGTACTTC. This gives the protein CASSLAGANIQYF.

This clonotype has only a few counts. The chain links TRBV6-2 or TRBV6-3 to TRBJ2-1; 8 nucleotides line up with TRBD1. Trimming removed 6 bases from V and 4 bases from J; junction bases left unmatched: 8. The CDR3 runs to 15 residues. CDR1 is MNHEY, CDR2 SVGEGT, per germline. The CDR3 DNA reads TGTGCCAGCAGGCGGCAGGGGGCCCGGTACAATGAGCAGTTCTTC. Its protein product is CASRRQGARYNEQFF.

This clonotype was recorded a few times. The genes are TRBV20-1 and TRBJ1-1; D may be TRBD1 (6 bases). V was shortened by 0 bases and J by 1 base, with 9 bases between the two germline ends. Germline loops: CDR1 DFQATT, CDR2 SNEGSKA (reference sequence). CDR3 length equals 14 residues. The CDR3 DNA sequence: TGCAGTGCTAGAGAAGCCAGGGGGAACACTGAAGCTTTCTTT. Translating it yields CSAREARGNTEAFF.

This clonotype was seen a handful of times. The chain has TRBV20-1 and TRBJ2-1; D gene uncertain. Germline CDR1 reads DFQATT; CDR2 reads SNEGSKA (reference sequence). The length of the CDR3 is 16 residues. The ends were cut back, 1 base at V and 6 bases at J, with 19 bases in the middle. The CDR3 DNA is TGCAGTGCTAGAGGAGACGCTAGTACACTCTTCAATGAGCAGTTCTTC. This sequence encodes CSARGDASTLFNEQFF.

This rearrangement joins TRBV12-2 to TRBJ2-1. TRBV12-2 is termed a pseudogene. CDR3 length equals 14 residues. The CDR3 DNA follows: TGTGCAAGTCGCTTAGGTGTGGGCTACAATGAGCAGTTCTTC. This gives the protein CASRLGVGYNEQFF.

The CDR3 sequence is CASSEGEGQGVYEQYF. The CDR3 DNA reads as TGTGCCAGCAGCGAGGGGGAGGGACAGGGGGTTTACGAGCAGTACTTC. The chain links TRBV9 to TRBJ2-7; 11 bases agree with TRBD1. The CDR3 covers 16 residues. Germline lookup yields CDR1 SGDLS and CDR2 YYNGEE. V shed 3 bases and J 4 bases; nucleotides not matched to a gene: 9.

The sample holds a few counts of this clonotype. This chain's CDR3 is CASSFAGTHEQYF. DNA for the CDR3: TGTGCCAGCAGTTTTGCGGGGACCCACGAGCAGTACTTC. V gene TRBV27 combines with J gene TRBJ2-7, with D possibly TRBD2 on 6 matching bases. Looked up from germline, CDR1 is MNHEY and CDR2 is SMNVEV (reference sequence). The CDR3 loop spans 13 amino acids. V dropped 3 bases and J dropped 5 bases, with 11 bases sitting between them.

This clonotype was observed at least ten times. The rearrangement joins TRBV18 to TRBJ2-5, with D perhaps matching TRBD2 (6 bases). Trimming stripped 3 bases from V and 3 bases from J, with 11 bases between. The CDR3 extends over 14 amino acids. In germline, CDR1 is KGHSH, CDR2 LQKENI. CDR3: CASSPGLNEETQYF. The CDR3 region has the DNA TGTGCCAGCTCACCGGGACTGAATGAAGAGACCCAGTACTTC.

This clonotype was observed a handful of times. The V call is TRBV28, the J call TRBJ2-3, with 8 bases matching TRBD2. Germline V lookup: CDR1 MDHEN, CDR2 SYDVKM. V trimming: 8 bases; J trimming: 2 bases; junction bases outside the gene matches: 6. This CDR3 comprises 14 residues. The CDR3 region has the DNA TGTGCCAGCGTCGGGAGGGATTACACAGATACGCAGTATTTT. Its translation: CASVGRDYTDTQYF.

This clonotype was found a few times. The chain recombines TRBV3-1 with TRBJ2-5; D not certain. CDR3 length: 13 amino acids. Germline CDR1 is LGHDT and CDR2 is YNNKEL (reference sequence). V gave up 1 base and J gave up 3 bases, with 6 bases separating them. CDR3 nucleotide sequence: TGTGCCAGCAGCCAAGGATGGGAAGAGACCCAGTACTTC. Its translation: CASSQGWEETQYF.

The V call is TRBV6-5, the J call TRBJ2-3, with 7 bases that match TRBD2. The CDR3 covers 15 residues. Trimming cost V 2 bases and J 5 bases; bases outside gene matches: 7. The germline CDR1 and CDR2 sequences are MNHEY and SVGAGI. DNA for the CDR3: TGTGCCAGCAGTTACAAGGGCCCGGGGGGAGATACGCAGTATTTT. Protein product: CASSYKGPGGDTQYF.

This clonotype appeared a few times. The CDR3, as DNA: TGTGCCAGTAACCGACAGGGGCCCGGGGAGCTGTTTTTT. Its translation: CASNRQGPGELFF. The chain carries TRBV6-2 or TRBV6-3 and TRBJ2-2, with 8 bases matching TRBD1. Germline loops: CDR1 MNHEY, CDR2 SVGEGT. This CDR3 is 13 amino acids long. The J segment lost 6 bases and the V segment lost 9 bases, leaving 6 bases of the junction unmatched.

This clonotype has at least ten counts. The CDR3 reads CASSLGLAGDTQYF. For the CDR3, the DNA is TGTGCCAGCAGCTTGGGTCTAGCTGGAGATACGCAGTATTTT. The V call is TRBV7-9, the J call TRBJ2-3, with D possibly matching TRBD2 (5 bases). V was shortened by 3 bases and J by 5 bases, with 12 bases between the two germline ends. The V gene's germline CDR1 is SEHNR and CDR2 FQNEAQ (reference sequence). The CDR3 totals 14 residues.

This clonotype came up a few times. The rearrangement uses TRBV5-1 and TRBJ1-2; D might be TRBD1 (5 bases). This CDR3 spans 16 amino acids. Germline CDR1 SGHRS, CDR2 YFSETQ. The V end lost 1 base, the J end lost 0 bases, and 13 bases lay between the germline ends. The CDR3 reads CASSLIGGEANYGYTF. In DNA, the CDR3 is TGCGCCAGCAGCTTGATCGGGGGGGAAGCTAACTATGGCTACACCTTC. Using reference TRBV5-1 and TRBJ1-2 for the parts outside the CDR3, the full variable domain is KAGVTQTPRYLIKTRGQQVTLSCSPISGHRSVSWYQQTPGQGLQFLFEYFSETQRNKGNFPGRFSGRQFSNSRSEMNVSTLELGDSALYLCASSLIGGEANYGYTFGSGTRLTVV.

As concerns this clonotype: A junction boundary mismatches the germline segment, possibly from a read error. V is TRBV7-7 and J is TRBJ2-4, with D perhaps TRBD2 (5 bases). The germline V gene has CDR1 SSHAT and CDR2 FNYEAQ (reference sequence). This CDR3 spans 17 amino acids. CDR3 sequence (DNA): TGTGCTAGCAGCTTAGAACCGGGGAGACTAGCCAAAAACATTCAGTACTTC. It yields the protein CASSLEPGRLAKNIQYF.

V and J are TRBV2 and TRBJ1-6; D not certain. Germline V gene data show CDR1 as SNHLY and CDR2 as FYNNEI. This CDR3 region has 17 residues. The V and J ends lost 1 base and 10 bases respectively, with 20 bases between them. The CDR3: CASSEERTSDFGSPLHF. The CDR3 region has the DNA TGTGCCAGCAGTGAAGAGAGGACGTCCGACTTCGGATCACCCCTCCACTTT.

This clonotype was seen at least ten times. The chain combines TRBV6-5 with TRBJ2-6, with D unclear. This CDR3 is built from 15 residues. CDR1 and CDR2 (germline): MNHEY, SVGAGI. The V gene lost 5 bases and the J gene lost 1 base, with 9 bases spanning the gap. CDR3 in DNA: TGTGCCAGCAGTCCGCGGCCATCTGGGGCCAACGTCCTGACTTTC. The encoded protein is CASSPRPSGANVLTF.

The CDR3 DNA follows: TGTGCCACCAGCGAAGGACCGCCCTACGAGCAGTACTTC. Translation: CATSEGPPYEQYF. This rearrangement joins TRBV24-1 to TRBJ2-7, with D unresolved. The germline V gene encodes CDR1 KGHDR and CDR2 SFDVKD. V lost 7 bases and J 2 bases, leaving 11 bases between the germline ends. This CDR3 spans 13 amino acids.